Each of the 11 T cell receptor beta chains below was sequenced from the same sample in a study of cytomegalovirus exposure and HLA in healthy donors. Sequencing was performed with immunoSEQ multiplex PCR; in TCRdb, only in-frame clones are kept and a portion is missing. Of 55,000 to 80,000 clones in the sample, approximately 95% were seen once. The sequenced sample consisted of PBMCs. All receptors come from a young woman in good health and CMV-seropositive.

The V and J genes are TRBV19 and TRBJ1-5; D is perhaps TRBD1 (6 bases). V gave up 5 bases and J gave up 3 bases, with 14 bases separating them. Germline V lookup: CDR1 LNHDA, CDR2 SQIVND (reference sequence). The CDR3 covers 15 residues. The CDR3 DNA reads TGTGCCAGTAGTGCGGTGACAGGTGCCAATCAGCCCCAGCATTTT. Amino acids: CASSAVTGANQPQHF.

The chain has TRBV6-1 and TRBJ1-5; a possible D gene is TRBD1 (5 bases). The V and J ends lost 6 bases and 5 bases respectively, with 17 bases between them. CDR1 is MNHNS and CDR2 is SASEGT in the germline V gene. This CDR3 region has 15 residues. Here the CDR3 DNA reads TGTGCCAGCAGCGGTAGGGGCTCCCGGGATCAGCCCCAGCATTTT. Its translation: CASSGRGSRDQPQHF.

The chain carries TRBV6-6 and TRBJ1-2; possible D gene TRBD1, 6 bases. CDR3 size: 14 residues. V was clipped by 5 bases and J by 7 bases, with 17 bases between them. Germline CDR1 MNHNY, CDR2 SVGAGI (reference sequence). The CDR3 is CASSTNRGAAGYTF. The CDR3 bases are TGTGCCAGCAGTACCAATCGGGGGGCTGCTGGCTACACCTTC.

V usage is TRBV2 and J usage is TRBJ2-3; 8 positions match TRBD2. The CDR3 is made up of 21 amino acids. V lost 4 bases to trimming and J lost 4 bases; unmatched junction nucleotides: 25. Per germline, CDR1 SNHLY and CDR2 FYNNEI. Here the CDR3 DNA reads TGTGCCAGCAGTGGAGGGGAGCCCCCCACTCTGGGCGGGGGGTCCTCAGATACGCAGTATTTT. Translated: CASSGGEPPTLGGGSSDTQYF.

This rearrangement joins TRBV19 to TRBJ2-7; 8 positions agree with TRBD2. The CDR3 runs to 16 residues. Unmatched junction bases numbered 8, after V lost 4 bases and J lost 0 bases. The V gene's germline CDR1 is LNHDA and CDR2 SQIVND (reference sequence). This chain's CDR3 is CASSNGTRAFSYEQYF. The CDR3 coding sequence is TGTGCCAGTAGTAACGGGACTAGAGCTTTCTCCTACGAGCAGTACTTC.

The rearrangement joins TRBV16 to TRBJ2-2, with D uncertain. V was pared by 3 bases and J by 0 bases, with 8 bases between. CDR1 and CDR2 (germline): KGHSY, FQNENV. This CDR3 contains 15 residues. The CDR3 DNA is TGTGCCAGCAGCCAGGCCACCGCGAACACCGGGGAGCTGTTTTTT. Residues: CASSQATANTGELFF.

The rearrangement joins TRBV7-3 to TRBJ1-2, with 11 bases lining up with TRBD1. Germline V gene lookup returns CDR1 SGHTA and CDR2 FQGTGA. CDR3 length: 17 amino acids. V gave up 8 bases and J gave up 3 bases; unmatched junction bases: 14. This CDR3 is CASEKLNRDRGYYGYTF. CDR3 coding DNA: TGTGCCAGCGAAAAGTTAAACCGGGACAGGGGGTACTATGGCTACACCTTC. Looking up the rest from reference TRBV7-3 and TRBJ1-2 gives the full variable domain: GAGVSQTPSNKVTEKGKYVELRCDPISGHTALYWYRQSLGQGPEFLIYFQGTGAADDSGLPNDRFFAVRPEGSVSTLKIQRTERGDSAVYLCASEKLNRDRGYYGYTFGSGTRLTVV.

CDR3 bases: TGTGCCAGCAGTCGGGAGCGGGAGCAGTTCTTC. This sequence encodes CASSREREQFF. The V call is TRBV6-5, the J call TRBJ2-1, with D maybe TRBD2 (6 bases). Between the trimmed V and J ends, which lost 5 bases and 10 bases, there was a span of 9 bases. CDR1 is MNHEY, CDR2 SVGAGI, per germline. This CDR3 comprises 11 residues.

This chain uses TRBV6-1 with TRBJ2-1; perhaps TRBD2 as D (6 bases). This CDR3 is 15 amino acids long. Germline V gene sequence: CDR1 MNHNS, CDR2 SASEGT. Trimming pared 4 bases from V and 5 bases from J, leaving 15 bases between. CDR3 DNA: TGTGCCAGCAGTGGAACCCGTAGCGGAAACAATGAGCAGTTCTTC. This sequence encodes CASSGTRSGNNEQFF.

The J gene is TRBJ1-5, the V gene TRBV5-4, with a weak D call TRBD1 (5 bases). Per the germline V gene, CDR1 is SGHNT and CDR2 is YYREEE (reference sequence). This CDR3 comprises 13 residues. The V and J ends lost 4 bases and 5 bases respectively, with 10 bases between them. This CDR3 is CASSQGYDQPQHF. The CDR3 coding sequence is TGTGCCAGCAGCCAGGGATATGATCAGCCCCAGCATTTT.

This chain uses TRBV28 with TRBJ2-3, with TRBD1 as a possible D gene (5 bases). Between the trimmed V and J ends, which lost 3 bases and 4 bases, there was a span of 14 bases. This CDR3 is built from 15 residues. CDR1 MDHEN and CDR2 SYDVKM come from the germline V gene. CDR3 sequence: CASSFRGTRSDTQYF. In DNA, the CDR3 is TGTGCCAGCAGTTTTAGGGGCACGAGATCAGATACGCAGTATTTT.